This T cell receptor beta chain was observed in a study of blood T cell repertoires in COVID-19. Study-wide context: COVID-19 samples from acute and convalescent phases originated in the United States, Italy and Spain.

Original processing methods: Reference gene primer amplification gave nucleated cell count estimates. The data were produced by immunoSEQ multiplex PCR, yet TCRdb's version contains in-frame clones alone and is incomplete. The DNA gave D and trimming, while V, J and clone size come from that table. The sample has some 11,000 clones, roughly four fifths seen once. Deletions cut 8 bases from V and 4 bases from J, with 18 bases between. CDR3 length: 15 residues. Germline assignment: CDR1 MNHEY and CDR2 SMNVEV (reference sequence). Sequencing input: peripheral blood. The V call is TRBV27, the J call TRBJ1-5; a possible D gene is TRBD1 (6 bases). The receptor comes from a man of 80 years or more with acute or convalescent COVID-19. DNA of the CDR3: TGTGCCAGCGGCCGTGTGGACAGACTTAATCAGCCCCAGCATTTT. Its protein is CASGRVDRLNQPQHF.